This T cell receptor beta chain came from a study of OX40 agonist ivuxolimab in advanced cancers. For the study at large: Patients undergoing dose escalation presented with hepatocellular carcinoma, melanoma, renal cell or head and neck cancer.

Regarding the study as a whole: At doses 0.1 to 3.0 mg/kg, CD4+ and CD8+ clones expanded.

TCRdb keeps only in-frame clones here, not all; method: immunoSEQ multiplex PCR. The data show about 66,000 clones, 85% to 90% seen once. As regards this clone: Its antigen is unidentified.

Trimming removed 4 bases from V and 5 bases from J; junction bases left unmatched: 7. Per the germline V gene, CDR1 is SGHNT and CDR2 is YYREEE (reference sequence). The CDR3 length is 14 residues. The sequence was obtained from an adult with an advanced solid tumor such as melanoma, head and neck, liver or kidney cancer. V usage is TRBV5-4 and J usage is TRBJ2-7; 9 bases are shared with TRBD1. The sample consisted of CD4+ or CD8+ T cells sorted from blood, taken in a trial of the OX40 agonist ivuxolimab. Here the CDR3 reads CASSPPGQGHEQYF. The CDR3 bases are TGTGCCAGCAGCCCTCCGGGACAGGGACACGAGCAGTACTTC.